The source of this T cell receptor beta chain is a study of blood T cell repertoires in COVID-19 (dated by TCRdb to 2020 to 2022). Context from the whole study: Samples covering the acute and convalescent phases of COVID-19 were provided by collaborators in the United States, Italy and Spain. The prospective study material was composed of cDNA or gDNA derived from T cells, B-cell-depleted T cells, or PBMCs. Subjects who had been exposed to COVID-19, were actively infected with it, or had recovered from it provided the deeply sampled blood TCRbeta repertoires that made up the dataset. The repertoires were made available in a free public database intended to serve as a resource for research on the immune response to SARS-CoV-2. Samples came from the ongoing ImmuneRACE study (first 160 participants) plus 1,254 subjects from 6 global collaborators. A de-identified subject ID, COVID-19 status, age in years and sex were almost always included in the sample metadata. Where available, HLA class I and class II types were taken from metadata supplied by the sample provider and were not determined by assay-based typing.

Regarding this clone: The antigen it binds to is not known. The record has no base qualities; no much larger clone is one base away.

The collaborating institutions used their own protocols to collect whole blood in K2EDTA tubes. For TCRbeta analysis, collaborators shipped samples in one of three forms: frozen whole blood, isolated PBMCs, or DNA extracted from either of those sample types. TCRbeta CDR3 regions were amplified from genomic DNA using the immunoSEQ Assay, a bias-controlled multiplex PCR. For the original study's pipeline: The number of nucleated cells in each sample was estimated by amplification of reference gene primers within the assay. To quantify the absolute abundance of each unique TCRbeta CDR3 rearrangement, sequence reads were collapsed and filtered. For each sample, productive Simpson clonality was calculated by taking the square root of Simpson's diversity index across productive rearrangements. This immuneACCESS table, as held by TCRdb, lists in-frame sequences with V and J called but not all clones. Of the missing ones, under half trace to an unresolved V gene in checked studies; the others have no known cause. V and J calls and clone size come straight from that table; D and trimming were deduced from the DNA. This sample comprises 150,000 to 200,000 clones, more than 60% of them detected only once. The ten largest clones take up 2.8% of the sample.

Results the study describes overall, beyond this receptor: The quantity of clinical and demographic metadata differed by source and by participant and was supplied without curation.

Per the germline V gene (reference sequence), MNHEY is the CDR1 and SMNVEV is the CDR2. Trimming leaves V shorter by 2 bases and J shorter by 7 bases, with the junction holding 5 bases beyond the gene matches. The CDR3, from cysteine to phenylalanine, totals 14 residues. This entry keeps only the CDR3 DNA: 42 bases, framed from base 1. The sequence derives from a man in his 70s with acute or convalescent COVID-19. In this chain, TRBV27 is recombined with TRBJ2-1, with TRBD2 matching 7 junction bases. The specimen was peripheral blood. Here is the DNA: TGTGCCAGCAGTTTAGCGGGAGCTGGGAATGAGCAGTTCTTC. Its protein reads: CASSLAGAGNEQFF.